These 11 T cell receptor beta chains came from one sample sequenced in a study of OX40 agonist ivuxolimab in advanced cancers. Method: immunoSEQ multiplex PCR; TCRdb's copy keeps in-frame clones and lacks some. The sample records about 120,000 clones, 80% to 90% being singletons. The source was CD4+ or CD8+ T cells sorted from blood, collected in a trial of the OX40 agonist ivuxolimab. The receptors here all came from an adult with an advanced solid tumor such as melanoma, head and neck, liver or kidney cancer.

This clone was found a few times. The chain is built from TRBV7-9 and TRBJ1-6; weak D call: TRBD1 (6 bases). The V end was cut by 6 bases, the J end by 6 bases, with 15 bases between. The CDR3 is 15 residues long. Germline CDR1 reads SEHNR; CDR2 reads FQNEAQ (reference sequence). Here the CDR3 reads CASRALDSPNSPLHF. As DNA, the CDR3 is TGTGCCAGCAGGGCATTGGACAGTCCTAATTCACCCCTCCACTTT.

The gene calls are TRBV2 and TRBJ1-2; D remains ambiguous. V lost 4 bases to trimming and J lost 0 bases, with 15 bases between them. Germline CDR1 is SNHLY and CDR2 is FYNNEI. CDR3 size: 16 residues. The CDR3 here is CASSVRRHSTNYGYTF. The CDR3 region has the DNA TGTGCCAGCAGTGTTAGGAGACACTCGACTAACTATGGCTACACCTTC.

This chain connects TRBV5-1 to TRBJ2-3; 8 bases agree with TRBD2. CDR3 length: 15 residues. Trimming cost V 8 bases and J 4 bases; bases outside gene matches: 12. Germline loops: CDR1 SGHRS, CDR2 YFSETQ. The CDR3 DNA reads TGCGCCAGTCGAAATCGGGGGGGCAGCGCAGATACGCAGTATTTT. Residues: CASRNRGGSADTQYF.

The chain has TRBV18 and TRBJ1-1; D unresolved. V was cut by 0 bases and J by 5 bases, with 16 bases left in between. Germline-derived CDR1 and CDR2 are KGHSH and LQKENI. The CDR3 runs 16 residues. CDR3 sequence: CASSPPLSDGGTEAFF. For the CDR3, the DNA is TGTGCCAGCTCACCACCTCTCAGTGATGGAGGGACTGAAGCTTTCTTT.

V gene TRBV4-3 combines with J gene TRBJ1-4; D unresolved. This CDR3 spans 15 amino acids. With 3 bases removed from V and 8 bases from J, the gap between germline ends came to 16 bases. Germline lookup yields CDR1 LGHNA and CDR2 YSLEER. As DNA, the CDR3 is TGCGCCAGCAGCCAGTCGGGCCTATACGGCGAAAAACTGTTTTTT. It is translated as CASSQSGLYGEKLFF.

V and J are TRBV7-2 and TRBJ1-2, with D possibly matching TRBD1 (6 bases). The CDR3 runs 15 residues. V was pared by 2 bases and J by 4 bases, with 14 bases between. Germline assignment: CDR1 SGHTA and CDR2 FQGNSA. In DNA form, the CDR3 reads TGTGCCAGCAGCTTACCTCAGGGGTTGAGCTATGGCTACACCTTC. This encodes CASSLPQGLSYGYTF. Together with reference TRBV7-2 and TRBJ1-2, the CDR3 gives the full variable domain: GAGVSQSPSNKVTEKGKDVELRCDPISGHTALYWYRQSLGQGLEFLIYFQGNSAPDKSGLPSDRFSAERTGGSVSTLTIQRTQQEDSAVYLCASSLPQGLSYGYTFGSGTRLTVV.

This chain uses TRBV5-6 with TRBJ2-5; D is perhaps TRBD1 or TRBD2 (5 bases each). CDR1 SGHDT and CDR2 YYEEEE come from the germline V gene. The CDR3 contains 14 residues. V shed 2 bases and J shed 6 bases, with 14 bases lying between them. CDR3 sequence (DNA): TGTGCCAGCAGCTTTACGAGGGGTCGCAAGACCCAGTACTTC. Its protein is CASSFTRGRKTQYF. Based on the CDR3 plus reference TRBV5-6 and TRBJ2-5, the full variable domain is DAGVTQSPTHLIKTRGQQVTLRCSPKSGHDTVSWYQQALGQGPQFIFQYYEEEERQRGNFPDRFSGHQFPNYSSELNVNALLLGDSALYLCASSFTRGRKTQYFGPGTRLLVL.

The rearrangement joins TRBV7-2 to TRBJ1-4, with 9 bases that match TRBD1. The CDR3 runs 14 residues. CDR1 is SGHTA, CDR2 FQGNSA, per germline. The ends lost 3 bases at V and 8 bases at J; junction bases unmatched: 4. In DNA form, the CDR3 reads TGTGCCAGCAGCTTCCGGACAGGGGACGAAAAACTGTTTTTT. Its translation is CASSFRTGDEKLFF.

This chain uses TRBV11-2 with TRBJ1-2; a weak D match, TRBD1 (6 bases). Trimming removed 4 bases from V and 8 bases from J, with 17 bases in between. Looked up from germline, CDR1 is SGHAT and CDR2 is FQNNGV. The CDR3 loop spans 14 amino acids. CDR3 bases: TGTGCCAGCAGCTGGGGTCGGGGGCTCGGCGGCTACACCTTC. It encodes CASSWGRGLGGYTF.

The chain has TRBV5-4 and TRBJ1-6; D is perhaps TRBD1 (5 bases). V lost 0 bases and J lost 13, with 11 bases in between. CDR3 length: 13 amino acids. Germline loops: CDR1 SGHNT, CDR2 YYREEE (reference sequence). The CDR3 DNA is TGTGCCAGCAGCTTGGATCTGGGGCAGCCCCTCCACTTT. Encoded protein: CASSLDLGQPLHF.

This sequence joins TRBV27 and TRBJ2-1, with unresolved D. The length of the CDR3 is 10 residues. CDR1 is MNHEY, CDR2 SMNVEV, per germline (reference sequence). Trimming pared 5 bases from V and 6 bases from J, leaving 2 bases between. CDR3 bases: TGTGCCAGCAGTCCCAATGAGCAGTTCTTC. Its translation: CASSPNEQFF.